This T cell receptor beta chain was found in a study of blood T cell repertoires in COVID-19. Study details: Sites across the United States, Italy and Spain contributed samples from acute and convalescent COVID-19. T cells, B-cell-depleted T cells, or PBMCs supplied cDNA or gDNA.

Original processing notes: By means of reference gene primer amplification, nucleated cell counts were estimated. Sequencing used immunoSEQ multiplex PCR; TCRdb keeps in-frame clones, though not all of them. The D gene and trimming were derived from the DNA, and the V and J assignments and clone size from that table. The data contain 310,000 or so clones, about 83% of them singletons. The TCR comes from a woman aged 50 to 60 with acute or convalescent COVID-19. Sequences were obtained from peripheral blood.

CDR3 region: CASSLEIAFGETQYF. Here the CDR3 DNA reads TGTGCCAGCAGCTTAGAGATCGCCTTCGGAGAGACCCAGTACTTC. The V call is TRBV7-7, the J call TRBJ2-5; D uncertain. This CDR3 is built from 15 residues. V was trimmed by 1 base and J by 4 bases, leaving 13 bases between them. The germline V gene encodes CDR1 SSHAT and CDR2 FNYEAQ (reference sequence).